Included here is one T cell receptor (beta chain) sequence, with context. Its antigen is currently unknown. TCRdb's table, derived via immunoSEQ multiplex PCR, lists solely in-frame clones and lacks some. Of 150,000 or so clones listed, around 90% are singletons. The data derive from a study of T cell responses to AZD1222 COVID-19 vaccine. Study-wide points: Most donors were white British and more were female, and clonal diversity was possibly underestimated. CD4 TCRs associated with vaccination spanned spike, dominating at 160-218 and 743-854. Just five or six AZD1222 recipients were seropositive at baseline.

V gave up 6 bases and J gave up 7 bases, with 12 bases separating them. CDR3 size: 12 residues. CDR1 is SNHLY, CDR2 FYNNEI, per germline. The TCR was taken from an adult in good health. This chain joins TRBV2 and TRBJ1-1; D is undetermined. Source: peripheral blood, taken on day 0 of AZD1222 vaccination. The CDR3: CASSYSGDEAFF. The DNA of the CDR3 is TGTGCCAGCAGCTACAGTGGGGATGAAGCTTTCTTT.